The T cell receptor (beta chain) under discussion was sequenced for a study of blood T cell repertoires in COVID-19. This CDR3 spans 15 amino acids. The V segment lost 3 bases and the J segment 8 bases; nucleotides outside the gene matches: 9. Germline CDR1 reads MNHEY; CDR2 reads SMNVEV (reference sequence). The table came from immunoSEQ multiplex PCR; TCRdb's copy has only in-frame clones and leaves some out. This sample has over 200,000 clones, with roughly four fifths found just once. This clone was seen just once. The genes are TRBV27 and TRBJ2-1; 8 positions agree with TRBD2. This clonotype was obtained from a man between 50 and 59 years old with active or convalescent COVID-19. Sequenced sample: peripheral blood. CDR3 amino acids: CASSLGGGPVDEQFF. The CDR3 DNA reads TGTGCCAGCAGTTTGGGCGGGGGGCCTGTAGATGAGCAGTTCTTC.